The 30 T cell receptor beta chains listed next were all sequenced from one sample in a study of chemoradiotherapy in HPV16-positive cancers. The data were produced by immunoSEQ multiplex PCR, yet TCRdb's version contains in-frame clones alone and is incomplete. Among roughly 23,000 clones, approximately 70% were seen once, and the ten largest hold 2.6%. The sample was gathered from a patient who underwent chemoradiotherapy. All receptors derive from a human donor with HPV-associated anogenital cancer.

This clone was observed a handful of times. The chain recombines TRBV19 with TRBJ2-5; 7 nucleotides match TRBD1. The germline V gene encodes CDR1 LNHDA and CDR2 SQIVND (reference sequence). Unmatched junction bases numbered 0, after V lost 4 bases and J lost 4 bases. The CDR3 is 12 residues long. The CDR3 is CASSTGGETQYF. As DNA, the CDR3 is TGTGCCAGTAGTACAGGGGGAGAGACCCAGTACTTC.

V usage is TRBV6-1 and J usage is TRBJ2-4; D remains ambiguous. The ends were cut back, 4 bases at V and 14 bases at J, with 18 bases in the middle. CDR3 length: 13 amino acids. Germline V CDR1 and CDR2: MNHNS, SASEGT. CDR3 bases: TGTGCCAGCAGTGTAATATTAAGGGAAGCCGAGTACTTC. It translates to CASSVILREAEYF.

CDR3 in amino acids: CASRTPWTGTQYF. CDR3 nucleotides: TGTGCCAGCAGGACACCATGGACTGGTACGCAGTATTTT. V is TRBV28 and J is TRBJ2-3; a weak D match, TRBD2 (5 bases). Looked up from germline, CDR1 is MDHEN and CDR2 is SYDVKM. V was clipped by 6 bases and J by 8 bases, with 15 bases between them. The CDR3 consists of 13 residues.

The gene calls are TRBV25-1 and TRBJ2-2; no clear D. Per the germline V gene, CDR1 is MGHDK and CDR2 is SYGVNS. V lost 6 bases to trimming and J lost 4 bases, with 6 bases between them. The CDR3 loop spans 12 amino acids. This CDR3 is CASRKGTGELFF. The CDR3 nucleotides read TGTGCCAGCAGAAAGGGCACCGGGGAGCTGTTTTTT.

This chain links TRBV5-4 with TRBJ1-4, with 12 bases matching TRBD1. CDR1 is SGHNT and CDR2 is YYREEE in the germline V gene (reference sequence). V was clipped by 3 bases and J by 8 bases; unmatched bases: 8. The length of the CDR3 is 16 residues. The CDR3 region has the DNA TGTGCCAGCAGCTCAGGGACAGGGGGCGGCGGCGAAAAACTGTTTTTT. This encodes CASSSGTGGGGEKLFF.

J is TRBJ2-1 and V is TRBV14; 13 bases align to TRBD2. The CDR3 consists of 17 residues. Germline V CDR1 and CDR2: SGHDN, FVKESK. With 3 bases clipped from V and 12 bases from J, the junction kept 14 bases outside the gene matches. The DNA for the CDR3 is TGTGCCAGCAGCCACGCATTAACTAGCGGGAGGGCCCCCTTGCAGTTCTTC. It yields the protein CASSHALTSGRAPLQFF.

The V gene is TRBV6-6, the J gene TRBJ1-5; no firm D call. Between the trimmed V and J ends, which lost 5 bases and 3 bases, there was a span of 11 bases. CDR3 size: 14 residues. CDR1 is MNHNY, CDR2 SVGAGI, per germline (reference sequence). CDR3 DNA sequence: TGTGCCAGCAGTCCCGCCCGGTACAATCAGCCCCAGCATTTT. Protein sequence: CASSPARYNQPQHF.

This chain joins TRBV2 and TRBJ1-5; D is perhaps TRBD1 (6 bases). CDR1 is SNHLY and CDR2 is FYNNEI in the germline V gene. The CDR3 covers 13 residues. V was pared by 5 bases and J by 7 bases, with 12 bases between. The CDR3 DNA sequence: TGTGCCAGCAGTACAGGGTTGTGGCAGCCCCAGCATTTT. Its protein product is CASSTGLWQPQHF.

The CDR3 bases are TGTGCCAGCAGCGCCCGGGGCAATCAAGAGACCCAGTACTTC. Translated: CASSARGNQETQYF. The rearrangement links TRBV5-4 to TRBJ2-5, with D possibly called TRBD1 or TRBD2 (5 bases each). The V and J ends lost 4 bases and 2 bases respectively, with 12 bases between them. Per germline, CDR1 SGHNT and CDR2 YYREEE (reference sequence). The CDR3 runs to 14 residues. Variable domain in full (rest from reference TRBV5-4 and TRBJ2-5): ETGVTQSPTHLIKTRGQQVTLRCSSQSGHNTVSWYQQALGQGPQFIFQYYREEENGRGNFPPRFSGLQFPNYSSELNVNALELDDSALYLCASSARGNQETQYFGPGTRLLVL.

The J gene is TRBJ1-4, the V gene TRBV7-8; 8 nucleotides align to TRBD1. CDR3 length: 15 residues. Germline CDR1 reads SGHVS; CDR2 reads FQNEAQ. Trimming at V came to 5 bases and at J to 5 bases, leaving 7 bases not matched to a gene. CDR3 sequence reads: CASSLDRGKNEKLFF. CDR3 nucleotide sequence: TGTGCCAGCAGCCTTGACAGGGGAAAAAATGAAAAACTGTTTTTT.

V and J are TRBV28 and TRBJ2-5; 7 bases map to TRBD1. Germline CDR1 reads MDHEN; CDR2 reads SYDVKM. This CDR3 has 15 amino acids. Trimming took 7 bases from V and 5 from J; bases not matched to a gene: 13. The CDR3 DNA reads as TGTGCCAGCAATTCCTTTCGAACAGGGGAGGAGACCCAGTACTTC. This sequence encodes CASNSFRTGEETQYF.

The V gene is TRBV7-4, the J gene TRBJ2-3; D may be TRBD2 (5 bases). CDR1 and CDR2 (germline): SGHVT, SQSDAQ. The V and J ends lost 5 bases and 0 bases respectively, with 15 bases between them. This CDR3 has 16 amino acids. CDR3: CASSGEGQVSTDTQYF. For the CDR3, the DNA is TGTGCCAGCAGCGGAGAGGGCCAGGTGAGCACAGATACGCAGTATTTT.

This chain uses TRBV9 with TRBJ2-1; D is unclear. Trimming shortened V by 2 bases and J by 0 bases, and 9 bases separated the two germline ends. CDR1 is SGDLS and CDR2 is YYNGEE in the germline V gene. This CDR3 spans 15 amino acids. The CDR3 protein is CASSVGPSSYNEQFF. In DNA form, the CDR3 reads TGTGCCAGCAGCGTTGGCCCAAGCTCCTACAATGAGCAGTTCTTC.

This chain joins TRBV15 and TRBJ1-1; no firm D call. The CDR3 runs to 14 residues. The V and J ends lost 3 bases and 0 bases respectively, with 8 bases between them. CDR1 is LNHNV and CDR2 is YYDKDF in the germline V gene (reference sequence). The CDR3 DNA sequence: TGTGCCACCAGCAGGGGTGGAGTGAACACTGAAGCTTTCTTT. Its protein product is CATSRGGVNTEAFF.

The chain recombines TRBV27 with TRBJ1-1, with D unresolved. CDR3 length: 15 amino acids. Germline V CDR1 and CDR2: MNHEY, SMNVEV (reference sequence). The ends were cut back, 5 bases at V and 0 bases at J, with 13 bases in the middle. DNA of the CDR3: TGTGCCAGCAGTCGATATTTGACGGTGAACACTGAAGCTTTCTTT. This encodes CASSRYLTVNTEAFF.

This clone turned up a few times. Other DNA sequences of this sample code for an identical CDR3. V usage is TRBV18 and J usage is TRBJ1-1; D unclear. Trimming removed 3 bases at V and 1 base at J, with 12 bases between. CDR1 is KGHSH, CDR2 LQKENI, per germline. This CDR3 region has 15 residues. The CDR3 DNA sequence: TGTGCCAGCTCACCTCTTAGGACGGAGAACACTGAAGCTTTCTTT. Its protein is CASSPLRTENTEAFF.

The chain employs TRBV5-1 and TRBJ2-1; tentatively, D is TRBD1 or TRBD2 (5 bases each). Germline loops: CDR1 SGHRS, CDR2 YFSETQ. V was shortened by 0 bases and J by 5 bases, with 12 bases between the two germline ends. The CDR3 covers 15 residues. The CDR3 bases are TGCGCCAGCAGCTTGGTAGGGGACCCGAACAATGAGCAGTTCTTC. It specifies CASSLVGDPNNEQFF.

This clone was recorded once. J is TRBJ1-3 and V is TRBV2, with a possible D match to TRBD1 (6 bases). Trimming took off 0 bases at V and 3 bases at J, with 12 bases between the two ends. Germline assignment: CDR1 SNHLY and CDR2 FYNNEI. The CDR3 spans 16 residues. CDR3 amino acids: CASSEAPGGNGNTIYF. The CDR3 DNA sequence: TGTGCCAGCAGTGAAGCGCCGGGGGGCAATGGAAACACCATATATTTT.

On this clone itself: Other DNA sequences in this sample translate to the same CDR3. This chain joins TRBV19 and TRBJ2-1; D may be TRBD2 (5 bases). CDR1 is LNHDA and CDR2 is SQIVND in the germline V gene (reference sequence). V was cut by 6 bases and J by 0 bases, with 9 bases left in between. The CDR3 sequence is 14 residues long. CDR3 DNA: TGTGCCAGTAGCATGGGGAGCTCCTACAATGAGCAGTTCTTC. It codes for CASSMGSSYNEQFF.

The rearrangement links TRBV28 to TRBJ2-2; 9 nucleotides agree with TRBD2. CDR3 size: 17 residues. Per germline, CDR1 MDHEN and CDR2 SYDVKM. V dropped 6 bases and J dropped 0; count of bases not matched to a gene: 8. This CDR3 is CASSAPGLATNTGELFF. Written as DNA, the CDR3 is TGTGCCAGCAGCGCACCGGGACTAGCCACGAACACCGGGGAGCTGTTTTTT.

This chain links TRBV29-1 with TRBJ2-3; D call uncertain. Germline CDR1 is SQVTM and CDR2 is ANQGSEA. Trimming cost V 3 bases and J 0 bases, with 7 bases left between them. The CDR3 extends over 13 amino acids. CDR3 residues: CSVDAASTDTQYF. As DNA, the CDR3 is TGCAGCGTTGACGCAGCGAGCACAGATACGCAGTATTTT.

Only one count was recorded for this clone. The chain is built from TRBV5-1 and TRBJ2-1; D gene ambiguous. The CDR3 consists of 12 residues. V lost 0 bases and J 5 bases, leaving 3 bases between the germline ends. The germline V gene has CDR1 SGHRS and CDR2 YFSETQ. CDR3 sequence (DNA): TGCGCCAGCAGCTTGGGGGACAATGAGCAGTTCTTC. Amino acids: CASSLGDNEQFF.

This clone was counted between two and nine times. The genes are TRBV19 and TRBJ2-7; 8 nucleotides match TRBD1. The CDR3 consists of 14 residues. Germline loops: CDR1 LNHDA, CDR2 SQIVND (reference sequence). V lost 5 bases, J lost 6 bases, and 9 bases stayed unmatched. CDR3 coding DNA: TGTGCCAGTAGTTTCCGGACAGGGAGGACCGAGCAGTACTTC. This translates into CASSFRTGRTEQYF.

This rearrangement joins TRBV28 to TRBJ1-1; D remains ambiguous. The V gene's germline CDR1 is MDHEN and CDR2 SYDVKM. Trimming shortened V by 3 bases and J by 1 base, and 6 bases separated the two germline ends. The CDR3 length is 13 residues. This CDR3 reads CASSFIANTEAFF. CDR3 in DNA: TGTGCCAGCAGTTTCATAGCGAACACTGAAGCTTTCTTT. Variable domain in full (rest from reference TRBV28 and TRBJ1-1): DVKVTQSSRYLVKRTGEKVFLECVQDMDHENMFWYRQDPGLGLRLIYFSYDVKMKEKGDIPEGYSVSREKKERFSLILESASTNQTSMYLCASSFIANTEAFFGQGTRLTVV.

The chain joins TRBV14 to TRBJ2-1, with D unresolved. The germline CDR1 and CDR2 sequences are SGHDN and FVKESK. CDR3 length equals 14 residues. Trimming took off 6 bases at V and 0 bases at J, with 9 bases between the two ends. The CDR3 DNA reads as TGTGCCAGCAGAAGTATGAGCTCCTACAATGAGCAGTTCTTC. Translation: CASRSMSSYNEQFF. Full variable domain (rest looked up from reference TRBV14 and TRBJ2-1): EAGVTQFPSHSVIEKGQTVTLRCDPISGHDNLYWYRRVMGKEIKFLLHFVKESKQDESGMPNNRFLAERTGGTYSTLKVQPAELEDSGVYFCASRSMSSYNEQFFGPGTRLTVL.

V is TRBV9 and J is TRBJ1-3; no definite D call. This CDR3 contains 16 residues. Trimming left V 1 base short and J 0 bases short, with 11 bases between. Germline loops: CDR1 SGDLS, CDR2 YYNGEE. CDR3 amino acids: CASSVLGSSSGNTIYF. DNA for the CDR3: TGTGCCAGCAGCGTATTGGGGTCGAGCTCTGGAAACACCATATATTTT. The whole variable domain, filled in from reference TRBV9 and TRBJ1-3, reads DSGVTQTPKHLITATGQRVTLRCSPRSGDLSVYWYQQSLDQGLQFLIQYYNGEERAKGNILERFSAQQFPDLHSELNLSSLELGDSALYFCASSVLGSSSGNTIYFGEGSWLTVV.

The V gene is TRBV9, the J gene TRBJ2-2, with a possible D match to TRBD2 (5 bases). The germline V gene encodes CDR1 SGDLS and CDR2 YYNGEE. The CDR3 contains 15 residues. The germline V and J ends were trimmed by 2 bases and 4 bases, with 12 bases remaining between them. Written as DNA, the CDR3 is TGTGCCAGCAGCGTTCGAAGGGCGGGCACCGGGGAGCTGTTTTTT. Its protein is CASSVRRAGTGELFF.

The chain carries TRBV11-2 and TRBJ1-1; maybe TRBD1 (5 bases). Trimming took off 1 base at V and 1 base at J, with 7 bases between the two ends. The CDR3 contains 14 residues. Germline V gives CDR1 SGHAT, CDR2 FQNNGV. The CDR3 nucleotides are TGTGCCAGCAGCTTAGGCGGGGGGAACACTGAAGCTTTCTTT. Encoded protein: CASSLGGGNTEAFF.

The V gene is TRBV19, the J gene TRBJ1-2, with D unresolved. The length of the CDR3 is 13 residues. Germline V CDR1 and CDR2: LNHDA, SQIVND (reference sequence). V was clipped by 6 bases and J by 4 bases, with 12 bases between them. The CDR3 nucleotides are TGTGCCAGTAGAGTAGGTCGGTCCTATGGCTACACCTTC. This codes for CASRVGRSYGYTF.

This rearrangement joins TRBV4-2 to TRBJ2-2; D may match TRBD1 or TRBD2 (5 bases each). CDR1 LGHNA and CDR2 YNFKEQ come from the germline V gene. The CDR3 runs to 18 residues. Trimming left V 1 base short and J 4 bases short, with 19 bases between. In DNA, the CDR3 is TGTGCCAGCAGCCAAGGATTCGGGGCTTCTTGGGGCACCGGGGAGCTGTTTTTT. Its translation: CASSQGFGASWGTGELFF.